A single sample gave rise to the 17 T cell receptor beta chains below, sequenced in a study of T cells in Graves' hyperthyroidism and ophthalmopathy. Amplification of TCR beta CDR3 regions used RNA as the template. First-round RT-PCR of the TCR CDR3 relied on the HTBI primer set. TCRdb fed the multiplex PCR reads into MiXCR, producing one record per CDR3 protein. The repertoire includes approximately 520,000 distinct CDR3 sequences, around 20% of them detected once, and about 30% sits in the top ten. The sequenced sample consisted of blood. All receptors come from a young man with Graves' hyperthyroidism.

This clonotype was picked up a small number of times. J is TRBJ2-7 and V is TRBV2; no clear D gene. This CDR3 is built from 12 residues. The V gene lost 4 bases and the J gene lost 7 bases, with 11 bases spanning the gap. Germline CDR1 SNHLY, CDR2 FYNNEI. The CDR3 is CASSGVWAEQYF. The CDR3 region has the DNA TGTGCCAGCAGTGGGGTTTGGGCTGAGCAGTACTTC.

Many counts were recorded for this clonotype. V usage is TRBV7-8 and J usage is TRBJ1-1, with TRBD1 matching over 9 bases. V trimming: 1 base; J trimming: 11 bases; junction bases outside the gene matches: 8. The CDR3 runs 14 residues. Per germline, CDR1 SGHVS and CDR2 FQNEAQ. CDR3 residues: CASSLGTGAFDAFF. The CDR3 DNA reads TGTGCCAGCAGCTTAGGGACAGGGGCTTTTGACGCTTTCTTT.

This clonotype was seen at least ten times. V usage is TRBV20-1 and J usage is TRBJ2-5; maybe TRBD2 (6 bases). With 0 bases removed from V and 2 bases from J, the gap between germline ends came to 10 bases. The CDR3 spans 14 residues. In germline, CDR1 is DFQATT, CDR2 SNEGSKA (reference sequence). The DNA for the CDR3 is TGCAGTGCTAGAGAGGAAGGAGGGCAAGAGACCCAGTACTTC. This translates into CSAREEGGQETQYF.

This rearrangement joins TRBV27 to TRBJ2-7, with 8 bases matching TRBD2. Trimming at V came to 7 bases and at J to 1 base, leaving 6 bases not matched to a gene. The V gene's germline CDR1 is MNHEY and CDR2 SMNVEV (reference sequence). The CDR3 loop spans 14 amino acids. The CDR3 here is CASKIAGYSYEQYF. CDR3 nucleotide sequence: TGTGCCAGCAAAATAGCGGGATATTCCTACGAGCAGTACTTC.

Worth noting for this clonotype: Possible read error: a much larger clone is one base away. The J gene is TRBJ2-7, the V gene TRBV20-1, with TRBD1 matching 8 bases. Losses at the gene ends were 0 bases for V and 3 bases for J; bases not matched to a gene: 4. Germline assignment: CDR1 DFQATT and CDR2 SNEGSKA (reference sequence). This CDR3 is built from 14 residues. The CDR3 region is CSARETGQVYEQYF. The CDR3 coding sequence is TGCAGTGCTAGAGAGACGGGACAGGTCTACGAGCAGTACTTC.

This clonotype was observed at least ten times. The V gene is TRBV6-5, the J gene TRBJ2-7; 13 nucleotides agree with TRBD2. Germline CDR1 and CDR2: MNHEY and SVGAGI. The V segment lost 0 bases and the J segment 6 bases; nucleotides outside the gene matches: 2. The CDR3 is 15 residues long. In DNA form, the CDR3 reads TGTGCCAGCAGTTACTCCCGACTAGCGGGGGGCGAGCAGTACTTC. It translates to CASSYSRLAGGEQYF.

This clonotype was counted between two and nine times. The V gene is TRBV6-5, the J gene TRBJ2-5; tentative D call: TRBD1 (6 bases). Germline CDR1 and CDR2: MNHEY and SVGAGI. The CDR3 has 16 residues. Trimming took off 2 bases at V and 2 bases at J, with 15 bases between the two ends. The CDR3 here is CASSYQETTGQETQYF. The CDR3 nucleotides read TGTGCCAGCAGTTACCAAGAGACCACAGGGCAAGAGACCCAGTACTTC.

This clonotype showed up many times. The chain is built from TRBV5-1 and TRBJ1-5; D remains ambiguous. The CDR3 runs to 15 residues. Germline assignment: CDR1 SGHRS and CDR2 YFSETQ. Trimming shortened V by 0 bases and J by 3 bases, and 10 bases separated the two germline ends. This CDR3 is CASSLVPGFNQPQHF. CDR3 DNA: TGCGCCAGCAGCTTGGTTCCAGGCTTCAATCAGCCCCAGCATTTT.

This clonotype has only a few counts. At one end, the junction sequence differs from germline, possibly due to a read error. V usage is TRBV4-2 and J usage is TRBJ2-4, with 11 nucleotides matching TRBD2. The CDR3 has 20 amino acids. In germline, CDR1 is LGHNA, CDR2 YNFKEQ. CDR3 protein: CASSQSGASGGLLAKNIKYF. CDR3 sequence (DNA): TGTGCCAGCAGCCAAAGTGGAGCTAGCGGGGGGCTCCTAGCCAAAAACATTAAGTACTTC.

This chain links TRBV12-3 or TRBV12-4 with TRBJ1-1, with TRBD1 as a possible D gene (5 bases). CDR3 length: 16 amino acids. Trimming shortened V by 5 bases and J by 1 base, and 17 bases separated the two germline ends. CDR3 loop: CASSPLGPNRNTEAFF. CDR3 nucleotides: TGTGCCAGCAGTCCTCTGGGGCCTAACAGGAACACTGAAGCTTTCTTT.

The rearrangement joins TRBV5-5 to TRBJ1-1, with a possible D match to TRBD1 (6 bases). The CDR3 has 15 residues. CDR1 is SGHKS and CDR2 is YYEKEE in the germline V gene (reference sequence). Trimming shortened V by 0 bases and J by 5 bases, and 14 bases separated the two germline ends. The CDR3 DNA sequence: TGTGCCAGCAGCTTGGATGCCAGGGGAGGGACTGAAGCTTTCTTT. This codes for CASSLDARGGTEAFF.

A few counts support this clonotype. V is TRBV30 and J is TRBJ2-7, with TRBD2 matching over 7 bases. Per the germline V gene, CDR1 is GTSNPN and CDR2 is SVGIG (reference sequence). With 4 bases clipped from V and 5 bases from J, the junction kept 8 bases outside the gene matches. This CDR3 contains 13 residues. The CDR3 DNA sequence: TGTGCCTGGAACGCATTGGGGGGGAACGAGCAGTACTTC. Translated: CAWNALGGNEQYF.

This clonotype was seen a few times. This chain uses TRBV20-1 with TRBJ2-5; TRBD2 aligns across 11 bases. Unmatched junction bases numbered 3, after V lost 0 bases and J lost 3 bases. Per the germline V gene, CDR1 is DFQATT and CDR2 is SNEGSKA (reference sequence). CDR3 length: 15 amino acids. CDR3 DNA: TGCAGTGCTAGAGATGGGACTAGCGGTAAAGAGACCCAGTACTTC. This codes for CSARDGTSGKETQYF.

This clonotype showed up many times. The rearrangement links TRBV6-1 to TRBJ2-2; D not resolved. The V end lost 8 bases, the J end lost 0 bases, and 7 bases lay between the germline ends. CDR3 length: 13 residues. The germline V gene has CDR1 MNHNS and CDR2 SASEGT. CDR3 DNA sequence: TGTGCCAGCCTAACCGCGAACACCGGGGAGCTGTTTTTT. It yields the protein CASLTANTGELFF.

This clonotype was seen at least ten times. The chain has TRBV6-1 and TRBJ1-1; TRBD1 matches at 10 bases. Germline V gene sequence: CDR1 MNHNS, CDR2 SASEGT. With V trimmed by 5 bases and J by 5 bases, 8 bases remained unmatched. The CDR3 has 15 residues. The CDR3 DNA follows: TGTGCCAGCAGTCCCCGGACAGGGGGAGGGACTGAAGCTTTCTTT. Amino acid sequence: CASSPRTGGGTEAFF.

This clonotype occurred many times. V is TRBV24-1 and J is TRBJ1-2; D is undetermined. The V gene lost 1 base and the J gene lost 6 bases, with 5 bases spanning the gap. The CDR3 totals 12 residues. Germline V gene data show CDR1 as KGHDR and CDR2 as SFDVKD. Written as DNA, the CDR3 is TGTGCCACCAGTGATTTAGAGGATGGCTACACCTTC. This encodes CATSDLEDGYTF.

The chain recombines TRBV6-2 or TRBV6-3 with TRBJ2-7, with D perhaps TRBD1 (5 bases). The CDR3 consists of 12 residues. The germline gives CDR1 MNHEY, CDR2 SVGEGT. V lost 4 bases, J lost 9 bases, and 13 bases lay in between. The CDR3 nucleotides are TGTGCCAGCAGTTCAAGTCTGACAGTGCAGTACTTC. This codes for CASSSSLTVQYF.